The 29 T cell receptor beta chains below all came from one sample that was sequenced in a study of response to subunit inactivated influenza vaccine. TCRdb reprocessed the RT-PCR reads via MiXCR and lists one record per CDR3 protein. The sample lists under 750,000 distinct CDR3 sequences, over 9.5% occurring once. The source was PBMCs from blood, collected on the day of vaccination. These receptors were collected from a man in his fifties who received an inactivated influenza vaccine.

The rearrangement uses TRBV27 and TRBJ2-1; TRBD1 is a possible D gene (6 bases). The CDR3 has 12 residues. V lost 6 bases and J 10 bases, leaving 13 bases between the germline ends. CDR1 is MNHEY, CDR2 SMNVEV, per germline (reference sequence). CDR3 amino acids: CASRGATREQFF. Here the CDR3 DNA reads TGTGCCAGCAGGGGGGCTACACGCGAGCAGTTCTTC.

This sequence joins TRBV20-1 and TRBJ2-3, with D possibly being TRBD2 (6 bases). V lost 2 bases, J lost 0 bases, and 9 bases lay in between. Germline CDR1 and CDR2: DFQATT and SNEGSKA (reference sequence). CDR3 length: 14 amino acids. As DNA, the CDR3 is TGCAGTGCTAGATTAAGCGGGAGCACAGATACGCAGTATTTT. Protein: CSARLSGSTDTQYF.

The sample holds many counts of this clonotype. The CDR3 bases are TGTGCCAGCAGCCCGACAGGGGGTATGAACACTGAAGCTTTCTTT. Amino acid sequence: CASSPTGGMNTEAFF. This chain links TRBV7-9 with TRBJ1-1, with 9 nucleotides matching TRBD1. The J segment lost 0 bases and the V segment lost 5 bases, leaving 4 bases of the junction unmatched. Per germline, CDR1 SEHNR and CDR2 FQNEAQ (reference sequence). The CDR3 is 15 amino acids.

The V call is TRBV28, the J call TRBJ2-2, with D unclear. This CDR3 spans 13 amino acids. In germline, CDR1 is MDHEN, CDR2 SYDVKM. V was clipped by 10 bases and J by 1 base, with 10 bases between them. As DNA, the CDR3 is TGTGCCATAAGCCAAGTGAACACCGGGGAGCTGTTTTTT. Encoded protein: CAISQVNTGELFF.

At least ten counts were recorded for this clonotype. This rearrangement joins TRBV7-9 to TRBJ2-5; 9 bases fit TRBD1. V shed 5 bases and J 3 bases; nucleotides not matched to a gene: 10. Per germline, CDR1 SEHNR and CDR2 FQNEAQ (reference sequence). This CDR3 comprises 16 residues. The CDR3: CASSHRDRAEKETQYF. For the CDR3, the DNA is TGTGCCAGCAGCCATCGGGACAGGGCAGAGAAAGAGACCCAGTACTTC.

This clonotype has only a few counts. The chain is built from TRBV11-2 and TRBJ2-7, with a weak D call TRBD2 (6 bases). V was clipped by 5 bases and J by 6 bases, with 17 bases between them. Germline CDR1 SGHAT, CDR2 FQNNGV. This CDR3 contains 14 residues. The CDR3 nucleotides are TGTGCCAGCAGCCGGGGGAGGCAGGGTATCGAGCAGTACTTC. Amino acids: CASSRGRQGIEQYF.

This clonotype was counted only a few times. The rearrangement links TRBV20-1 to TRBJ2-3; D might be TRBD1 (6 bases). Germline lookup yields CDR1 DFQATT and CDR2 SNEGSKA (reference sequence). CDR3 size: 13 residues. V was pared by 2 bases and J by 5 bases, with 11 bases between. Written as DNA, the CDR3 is TGCAGTGCTAGATACAGGGCTGGAGATACGCAGTATTTT. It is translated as CSARYRAGDTQYF.

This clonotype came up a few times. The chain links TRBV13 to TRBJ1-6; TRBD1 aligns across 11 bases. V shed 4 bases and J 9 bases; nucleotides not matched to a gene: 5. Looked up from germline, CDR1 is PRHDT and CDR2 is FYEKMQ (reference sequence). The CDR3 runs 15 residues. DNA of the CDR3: TGTGCCAGCAGCTCCGGACAGGGGGCGGTTTCACCCCTCCACTTT. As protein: CASSSGQGAVSPLHF. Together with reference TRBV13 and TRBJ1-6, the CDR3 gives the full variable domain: AAGVIQSPRHLIKEKRETATLKCYPIPRHDTVYWYQQGPGQDPQFLISFYEKMQSDKGSIPDRFSAQQFSDYHSELNMSSLELGDSALYFCASSSGQGAVSPLHFGNGTRLTVT.

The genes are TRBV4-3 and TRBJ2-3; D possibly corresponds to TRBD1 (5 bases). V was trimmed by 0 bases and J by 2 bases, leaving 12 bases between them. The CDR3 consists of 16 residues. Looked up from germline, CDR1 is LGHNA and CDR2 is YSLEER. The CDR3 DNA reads TGCGCCAGCAGCCAAGATCCTTTAGGGGTCACAGATACGCAGTATTTT. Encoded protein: CASSQDPLGVTDTQYF.

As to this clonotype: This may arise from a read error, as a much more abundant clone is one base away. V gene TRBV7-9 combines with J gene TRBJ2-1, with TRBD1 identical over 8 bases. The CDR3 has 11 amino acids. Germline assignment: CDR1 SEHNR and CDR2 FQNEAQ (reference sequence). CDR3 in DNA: TGTGCCAGCAGCTCCTCAGGGGGCCCGCTCTTC. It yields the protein CASSSSGGPLF. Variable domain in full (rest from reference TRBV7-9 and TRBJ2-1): DTGVSQNPRHKITKRGQNVTFRCDPISEHNRLYWYRQTLGQGPEFLTYFQNEAQLEKSRLLSDRFSAERPKGSFSTLEIQRTEQGDSAMYLCASSSSGGPLFGPGTRLTVL.

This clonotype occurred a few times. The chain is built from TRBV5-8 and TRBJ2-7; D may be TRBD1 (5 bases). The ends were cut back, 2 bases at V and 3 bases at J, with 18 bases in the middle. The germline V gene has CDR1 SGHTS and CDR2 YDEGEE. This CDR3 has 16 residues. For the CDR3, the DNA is TGTGCCAGCAGCTTCATACAGCAGGGATCGTTCTACGAGCAGTACTTC. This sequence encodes CASSFIQQGSFYEQYF.

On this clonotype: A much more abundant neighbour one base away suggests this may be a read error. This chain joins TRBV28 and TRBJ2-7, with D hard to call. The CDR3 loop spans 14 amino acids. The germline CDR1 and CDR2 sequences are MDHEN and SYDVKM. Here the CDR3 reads CPSSPKLSSYEQYF. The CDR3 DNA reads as TGTCCCAGCAGCCCTAAACTGAGTTCCTACGAGCAGTACTTC.

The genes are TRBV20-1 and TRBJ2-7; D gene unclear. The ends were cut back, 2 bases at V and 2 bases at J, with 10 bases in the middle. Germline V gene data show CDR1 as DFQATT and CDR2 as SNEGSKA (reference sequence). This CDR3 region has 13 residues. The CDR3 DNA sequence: TGCAGTGCTAGAACGGCATGGACCTACGAGCAGTACTTC. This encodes CSARTAWTYEQYF.

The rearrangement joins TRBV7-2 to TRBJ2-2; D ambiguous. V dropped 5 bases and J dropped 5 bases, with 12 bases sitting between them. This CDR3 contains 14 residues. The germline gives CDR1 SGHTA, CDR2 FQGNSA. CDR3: CASSPTFRTGELFF. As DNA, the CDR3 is TGTGCCAGCAGCCCCACCTTTCGGACCGGGGAGCTGTTTTTT.

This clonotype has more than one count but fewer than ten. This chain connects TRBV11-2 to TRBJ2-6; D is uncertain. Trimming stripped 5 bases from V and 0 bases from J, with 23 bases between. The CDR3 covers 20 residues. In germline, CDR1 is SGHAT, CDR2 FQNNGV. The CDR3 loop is CASSPTLEQILNSGANVLTF. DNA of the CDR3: TGTGCCAGCAGCCCCACCCTTGAACAGATACTTAACTCTGGGGCCAACGTCCTGACTTTC. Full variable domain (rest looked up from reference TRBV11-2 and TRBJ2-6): EAGVAQSPRYKIIEKRQSVAFWCNPISGHATLYWYQQILGQGPKLLIQFQNNGVVDDSQLPKDRFSAERLKGVDSTLKIQPAKLEDSAVYLCASSPTLEQILNSGANVLTFGAGSRLTVL.

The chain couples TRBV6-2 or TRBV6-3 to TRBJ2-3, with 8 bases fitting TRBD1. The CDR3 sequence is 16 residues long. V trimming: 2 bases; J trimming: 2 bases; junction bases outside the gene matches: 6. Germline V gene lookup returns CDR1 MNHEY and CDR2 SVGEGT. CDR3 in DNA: TGTGCCAGCAGTTACCCGGACAGGGTTATCACAGATACGCAGTATTTT. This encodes CASSYPDRVITDTQYF.

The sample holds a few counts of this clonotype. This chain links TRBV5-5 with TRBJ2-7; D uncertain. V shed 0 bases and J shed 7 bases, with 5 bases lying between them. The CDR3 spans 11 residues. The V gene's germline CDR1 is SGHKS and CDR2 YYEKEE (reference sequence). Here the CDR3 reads CASSLAPEQYF. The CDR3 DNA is TGTGCCAGCAGCTTGGCCCCAGAGCAGTACTTC.

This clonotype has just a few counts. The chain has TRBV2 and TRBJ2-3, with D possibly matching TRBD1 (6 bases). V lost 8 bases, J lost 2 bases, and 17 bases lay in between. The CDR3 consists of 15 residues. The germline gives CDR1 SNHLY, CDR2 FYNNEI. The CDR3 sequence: CASEVGASATDTQYF. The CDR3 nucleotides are TGTGCCAGCGAGGTGGGGGCATCCGCCACAGATACGCAGTATTTT.

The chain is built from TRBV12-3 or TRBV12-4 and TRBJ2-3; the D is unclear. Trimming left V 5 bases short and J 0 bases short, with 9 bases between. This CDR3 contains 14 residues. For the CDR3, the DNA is TGTGCCAGCAGTCGGAAACAGAGCACAGATACGCAGTATTTT. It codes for CASSRKQSTDTQYF.

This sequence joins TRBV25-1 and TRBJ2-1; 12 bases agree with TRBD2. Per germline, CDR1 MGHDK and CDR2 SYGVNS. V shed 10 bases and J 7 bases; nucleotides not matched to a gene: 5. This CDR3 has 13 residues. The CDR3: CATSSGRGNEQFF. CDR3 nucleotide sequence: TGTGCCACCTCTAGCGGGAGGGGGAATGAGCAGTTCTTC.

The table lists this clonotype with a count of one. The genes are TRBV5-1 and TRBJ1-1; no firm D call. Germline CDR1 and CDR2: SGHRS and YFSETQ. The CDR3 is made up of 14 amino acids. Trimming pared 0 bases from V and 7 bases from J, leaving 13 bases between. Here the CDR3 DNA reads TGCGCCAGCAGCTTGGACGGCAGGTTGGGTGAAGCTTTCTTT. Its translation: CASSLDGRLGEAFF.

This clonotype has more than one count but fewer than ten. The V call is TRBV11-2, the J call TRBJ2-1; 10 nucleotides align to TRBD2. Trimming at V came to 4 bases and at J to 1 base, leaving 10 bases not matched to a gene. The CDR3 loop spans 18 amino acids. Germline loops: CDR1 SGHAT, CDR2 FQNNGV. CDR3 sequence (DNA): TGTGCCAGCAGCTCCCTCAAGCGGGGGGGCGAATCCTACAATGAGCAGTTCTTC. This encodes CASSSLKRGGESYNEQFF.

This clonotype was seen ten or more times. The CDR3 sequence: CASSSLQQGYNSPLHF. CDR3 DNA: TGTGCCAGCAGTTCTCTCCAACAGGGATATAATTCACCCCTCCACTTT. The J gene is TRBJ1-6, the V gene TRBV6-2 or TRBV6-3; perhaps TRBD1 as D (6 bases). The CDR3 has 16 residues. Trimming removed 4 bases from V and 4 bases from J, with 14 bases in between. Germline-derived CDR1 and CDR2 are MNHEY and SVGEGT.

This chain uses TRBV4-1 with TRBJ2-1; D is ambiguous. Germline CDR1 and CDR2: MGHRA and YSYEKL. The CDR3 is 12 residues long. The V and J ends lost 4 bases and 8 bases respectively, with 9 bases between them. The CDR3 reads CASSRNSDEQFF. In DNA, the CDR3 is TGCGCCAGCAGCCGGAATAGTGATGAGCAGTTCTTC.

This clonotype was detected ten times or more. The chain's CDR3 is CASSSSMNTEAFF. CDR3 DNA: TGTGCCAGCAGCTCTTCTATGAACACTGAAGCTTTCTTT. The J gene is TRBJ1-1, the V gene TRBV11-3; no definite D call. This CDR3 is 13 amino acids long. V was trimmed by 4 bases and J by 0 bases, leaving 6 bases between them. CDR1 is SGHNT, CDR2 YENEEA, per germline.

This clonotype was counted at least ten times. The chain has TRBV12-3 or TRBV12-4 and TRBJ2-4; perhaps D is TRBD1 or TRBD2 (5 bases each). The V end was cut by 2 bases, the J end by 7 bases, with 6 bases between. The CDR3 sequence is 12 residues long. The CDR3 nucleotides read TGTGCCAGCAGTTTATGGGGGAACATTCAGTACTTC. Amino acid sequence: CASSLWGNIQYF.

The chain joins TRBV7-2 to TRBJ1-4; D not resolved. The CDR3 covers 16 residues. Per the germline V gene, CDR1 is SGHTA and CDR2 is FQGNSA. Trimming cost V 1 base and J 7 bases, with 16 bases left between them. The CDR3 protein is CASSLVPSAAGEKLFF. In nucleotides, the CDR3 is TGTGCCAGCAGCTTAGTCCCTAGTGCGGCAGGTGAAAAACTGTTTTTT. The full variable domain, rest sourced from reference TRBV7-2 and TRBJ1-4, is GAGVSQSPSNKVTEKGKDVELRCDPISGHTALYWYRQSLGQGLEFLIYFQGNSAPDKSGLPSDRFSAERTGGSVSTLTIQRTQQEDSAVYLCASSLVPSAAGEKLFFGSGTQLSVL.

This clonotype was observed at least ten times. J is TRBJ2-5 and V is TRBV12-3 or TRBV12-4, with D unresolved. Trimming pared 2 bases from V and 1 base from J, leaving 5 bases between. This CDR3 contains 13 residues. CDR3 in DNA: TGTGCCAGCAGTTTACTTATCCAAGAGACCCAGTACTTC. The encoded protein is CASSLLIQETQYF.

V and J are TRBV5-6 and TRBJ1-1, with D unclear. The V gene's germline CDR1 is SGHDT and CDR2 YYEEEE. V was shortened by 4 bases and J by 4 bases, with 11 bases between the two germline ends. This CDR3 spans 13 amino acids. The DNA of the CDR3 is TGTGCCAGCAGCCCCGGGCCAAGCACTGAAGCTTTCTTT. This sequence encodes CASSPGPSTEAFF.